Sequencing of this T cell receptor beta chain was carried out in a study of T cell repertoires in cytomegalovirus infection. In the study overall: The public TCR beta signatures pointed to both CMV infection and matching HLA type. Study-wide points: Individuals carrying CMV plus the relevant HLA were identified by cumulative frequency of public TCR beta families. Ex vivo, HLA-C-restricted CMV-specific TCR beta clonotypes prevailed over the rest of the response.

This clonotype was counted ten times or more. The antigen is unknown. The V gene's germline CDR1 is MNHEY and CDR2 SVGEGT. This CDR3 has 15 amino acids. TCRdb reprocessed the reads via MiXCR and lists one record per CDR3 protein. The sample has around 280,000 distinct CDR3 sequences; approximately 8.9% are singletons. The sequence was collected from a human donor in good health (CMV status not recorded). Some clones in this sample may be carry-over from other donors' samples. The chain couples TRBV6-2 or TRBV6-3 to TRBJ2-3, with D maybe TRBD1 (6 bases). Material: PBMCs. The CDR3 bases are TGTGCATCACGAGTGGACAGCGGTATCACAGATACGCAGTATTTT. Encoded protein: CASRVDSGITDTQYF.